A single sample gave rise to the 7 T cell receptor beta chains below, sequenced in a study of blood T cell repertoires in COVID-19. Method: immunoSEQ multiplex PCR; TCRdb's copy keeps in-frame clones and lacks some. The sample consists of 200,000 to 250,000 clones, 83% of them appearing once. Material for sequencing was peripheral blood. The receptors were sampled from a woman aged 45 to 65 with acute or convalescent COVID-19.

The J gene is TRBJ2-1, the V gene TRBV5-1; 10 bases are shared with TRBD1. The CDR3 is made up of 17 amino acids. CDR1 SGHRS and CDR2 YFSETQ come from the germline V gene. V trimming: 0 bases; J trimming: 2 bases; junction bases outside the gene matches: 5. Here the CDR3 reads CASSLAVGQGAYNEQFF. The CDR3, as DNA: TGCGCCAGCAGCTTGGCCGTAGGACAGGGGGCCTACAATGAGCAGTTCTTC.

The gene calls are TRBV30 and TRBJ2-2; D is possibly TRBD2 (6 bases). Per the germline V gene, CDR1 is GTSNPN and CDR2 is SVGIG (reference sequence). With 5 bases removed from V and 2 bases from J, the gap between germline ends came to 15 bases. The CDR3 is 15 amino acids. The CDR3 loop is CAWAGTTTNTGELFF. The CDR3 DNA reads TGTGCCTGGGCGGGAACTACTACCAACACCGGGGAGCTGTTTTTT.

The chain employs TRBV10-3 and TRBJ1-2; TRBD1 agrees at 7 bases. The trim removed 10 bases at V and 3 bases at J, leaving 11 bases unmatched. The germline V gene encodes CDR1 ENHRY and CDR2 SYGVKD. This CDR3 is 14 amino acids long. The CDR3 spells CATEGRQGDYGYTF. In DNA form, the CDR3 reads TGTGCCACCGAGGGGCGACAGGGTGACTATGGCTACACCTTC.

This chain connects TRBV27 to TRBJ2-7; D may be TRBD1 (6 bases). The CDR3 is 13 residues long. V dropped 2 bases and J dropped 7 bases, with 12 bases sitting between them. Per germline, CDR1 MNHEY and CDR2 SMNVEV (reference sequence). CDR3 residues: CASSLNRELEQYF. The CDR3 bases are TGTGCCAGCAGTTTAAACAGGGAATTGGAGCAGTACTTC.

The chain is built from TRBV28 and TRBJ2-1; 8 bases fit TRBD1. J lost 10 bases, V lost 3 bases, and 5 bases had no gene match. From germline, CDR1 is MDHEN and CDR2 SYDVKM. The CDR3 extends over 13 amino acids. For the CDR3, the DNA is TGTGCCAGCAGTTTCCCAGGGGGCAGGGAGCAGTTCTTC. Translated, it gives CASSFPGGREQFF.

In regard to this clone: The same CDR3 arises from other DNA sequences in this sample as well. This chain uses TRBV2 with TRBJ2-7, with TRBD1 matching over 8 bases. The CDR3 extends over 14 amino acids. V shed 6 bases, J shed 1 base, and the junction held 5 bases outside the gene matches. CDR1 is SNHLY and CDR2 is FYNNEI in the germline V gene. CDR3 amino acids: CASRTGTGSYEQYF. Written as DNA, the CDR3 is TGTGCCAGCAGGACCGGGACAGGTTCCTACGAGCAGTACTTC.

Only one count was recorded for this clone. V is TRBV11-3 and J is TRBJ2-1; D possibly corresponds to TRBD2 (6 bases). The CDR3 contains 13 residues. Trimming pared 5 bases from V and 7 bases from J, leaving 12 bases between. Per the germline V gene, CDR1 is SGHNT and CDR2 is YENEEA. CDR3 sequence: CASSIGTLNEQFF. DNA for the CDR3: TGTGCCAGCAGCATAGGGACTCTGAATGAGCAGTTCTTC.